One sample yielded the 7 T cell receptor beta chains listed below, sequenced in a study of blood T cell repertoires in COVID-19. Using immunoSEQ multiplex PCR, the repertoire was profiled, and TCRdb retains in-frame clones only, with some absent. The table lists tens of thousands of clones, about 93% of them singletons. The material sequenced was peripheral blood. These receptors were obtained from a human donor in a cohort sampled during active COVID-19.

The chain recombines TRBV12-3 or TRBV12-4 with TRBJ1-5, with D possibly matching TRBD1 (5 bases). Trimming cost V 7 bases and J 7 bases, with 14 bases left between them. This CDR3 has 13 amino acids. The CDR3 sequence is CASKTGRYQPQHF. For the CDR3, the DNA is TGTGCCAGCAAAACAGGACGGTACCAGCCCCAGCATTTT.

This chain uses TRBV7-7 with TRBJ2-2, with D possibly matching TRBD2 (5 bases). This CDR3 region has 13 residues. Germline V lookup: CDR1 SSHAT, CDR2 FNYEAQ (reference sequence). V dropped 4 bases and J dropped 5 bases, with 8 bases sitting between them. The CDR3 reads CASSSRGTGELFF. The CDR3 DNA reads TGTGCCAGCAGCTCCCGGGGTACCGGGGAGCTGTTTTTT.

The CDR3 DNA sequence: TGCAGCGCCCATCTCGGGATCGAAGCAGGAGCTTTCTTT. It yields the protein CSAHLGIEAGAFF. The V gene is TRBV29-1, the J gene TRBJ1-1; the D is unclear. Trimming stripped 7 bases from V and 10 bases from J, with 22 bases between. The CDR3 totals 13 residues. Germline CDR1 is SQVTM and CDR2 is ANQGSEA.

The CDR3 reads CASSSRDSTRGDTQYF. Here the CDR3 DNA reads TGTGCCAGCAGCTCCCGGGACTCGACCCGCGGAGATACGCAGTATTTT. The chain links TRBV5-8 to TRBJ2-3, with a possible D match to TRBD2 (6 bases). V gave up 3 bases and J gave up 5 bases, with 19 bases separating them. There are 16 residues in the CDR3. Per the germline V gene, CDR1 is SGHTS and CDR2 is YDEGEE.

The CDR3 region has the DNA TGTGCCAGCAGCCTTAAAAGCGGTCAGCCGGCAGATACGCAGTATTTT. It encodes CASSLKSGQPADTQYF. The rearrangement links TRBV5-4 to TRBJ2-3; possible D gene TRBD2, 5 bases. This CDR3 is built from 16 residues. Germline CDR1 SGHNT, CDR2 YYREEE (reference sequence). V lost 4 bases and J lost 4, with 19 bases in between.

The chain recombines TRBV10-3 with TRBJ2-2; 8 bases are a match to TRBD2. The CDR3 totals 17 residues. J was trimmed by 1 base and V by 2 bases; bases with no gene match: 6. The germline CDR1 and CDR2 sequences are ENHRY and SYGVKD. The CDR3 reads CAISEPGLAGNTGELFF. In DNA, the CDR3 is TGTGCCATCAGTGAGCCTGGCCTAGCGGGGAACACCGGGGAGCTGTTTTTT.

The chain links TRBV9 to TRBJ2-1; D not certain. The CDR3 loop spans 16 amino acids. Between the trimmed V and J ends, which lost 4 bases and 0 bases, there was a span of 14 bases. Germline CDR1 and CDR2: SGDLS and YYNGEE. The CDR3 loop is CASSPRTISSYNEQFF. CDR3 DNA sequence: TGTGCCAGCAGCCCCCGCACCATTAGCTCCTACAATGAGCAGTTCTTC.